The 27 T cell receptor beta chains listed next were all sequenced from one sample in a study. From the 5' RACE reads, TCRdb called clonotypes with MiXCR, one entry per CDR3 protein. There are about 50,000 distinct CDR3 sequences in the sample; 15% to 20% occur only once, and under 3% lies in the top ten. Material for sequencing was naive CD4+ T cells sorted from blood. Subset meaning: naive CD4+ T cells, CD4+CD45RA+CD25-. Receptors were obtained from a female donor with breast cancer.

This clonotype has a handful of counts. The V call is TRBV5-1, the J call TRBJ2-1; 7 nucleotides match TRBD1. The CDR3 extends over 17 amino acids. Trimming at V came to 0 bases and at J to 6 bases, leaving 12 bases not matched to a gene. Germline V gene data show CDR1 as SGHRS and CDR2 as YFSETQ. The CDR3 here is CASSLAERQGSFNEQFF. In nucleotides, the CDR3 is TGCGCCAGCAGCTTGGCTGAGCGACAGGGTTCTTTCAATGAGCAGTTCTTC. Supplemented by reference TRBV5-1 and TRBJ2-1, the full variable domain reads KAGVTQTPRYLIKTRGQQVTLSCSPISGHRSVSWYQQTPGQGLQFLFEYFSETQRNKGNFPGRFSGRQFSNSRSEMNVSTLELGDSALYLCASSLAERQGSFNEQFFGPGTRLTVL.

The rearrangement joins TRBV5-5 to TRBJ2-7; perhaps TRBD2 as D (5 bases). CDR1 and CDR2 from the germline V gene are SGHKS and YYEKEE (reference sequence). Trimming removed 4 bases from V and 2 bases from J, with 16 bases in between. CDR3 length: 15 amino acids. The CDR3 bases are TGTGCCAGCAGCGAAGCGACTACCGCTGCCTACGAGCAGTACTTC. This gives the protein CASSEATTAAYEQYF.

This clonotype was counted a few times. The CDR3 reads CASSQDDSLDTEAFF. The DNA of the CDR3 is TGTGCCAGCAGCCAAGACGACAGTTTGGACACTGAAGCTTTCTTT. The genes are TRBV4-2 and TRBJ1-1; D may be TRBD1 (5 bases). The CDR3 contains 15 residues. CDR1 and CDR2 (germline): LGHNA, YNFKEQ. V lost 0 bases and J 3 bases, leaving 11 bases between the germline ends.

The rearrangement links TRBV7-2 to TRBJ2-1, with a tentative D call TRBD2 (5 bases). Germline V lookup: CDR1 SGHTA, CDR2 FQGNSA. V was shortened by 3 bases and J by 12 bases, with 15 bases between the two germline ends. This CDR3 contains 13 residues. The CDR3 DNA reads as TGTGCCAGCAGCTTTCGCCAGCGGCCAGGGCAGTTCTTC. It codes for CASSFRQRPGQFF.

This clonotype was observed a few times. The chain joins TRBV4-2 to TRBJ2-1; TRBD2 agrees at 10 bases. Trimming cost V 1 base and J 8 bases; bases outside gene matches: 17. CDR1 is LGHNA and CDR2 is YNFKEQ in the germline V gene. This CDR3 comprises 19 residues. In nucleotides, the CDR3 is TGTGCCAGCAGCCAAGGGGATTTAGGGCTAGCGGGAGCGATGGATGAGCAGTTCTTC. Translated, it gives CASSQGDLGLAGAMDEQFF.

This clonotype was detected ten times or more. This rearrangement joins TRBV9 to TRBJ1-3; maybe TRBD1 (5 bases). The CDR3 has 16 amino acids. Trimming cost V 3 bases and J 4 bases, with 17 bases left between them. The germline V gene encodes CDR1 SGDLS and CDR2 YYNGEE. The CDR3 bases are TGTGCCAGCAGCGAGACACTGCAGGGAGGCGGAAACACCATATATTTT. Amino acid sequence: CASSETLQGGGNTIYF.

This clonotype has a count of ten or more. The J gene is TRBJ1-2, the V gene TRBV7-2, with a possible D match to TRBD1 (5 bases). Germline V gene sequence: CDR1 SGHTA, CDR2 FQGNSA. V shed 4 bases and J shed 7 bases, with 7 bases lying between them. There are 11 residues in the CDR3. The CDR3 DNA sequence: TGTGCCAGCAGCTCTCAGGGTGGCTACACCTTC. As protein: CASSSQGGYTF.

The chain joins TRBV30 to TRBJ1-4; 7 bases are a match to TRBD1. CDR1 GTSNPN and CDR2 SVGIG come from the germline V gene (reference sequence). This CDR3 contains 13 residues. The V and J ends lost 8 bases and 5 bases, in that order; junction bases with no gene match: 8. This CDR3 reads CAGRTGLNEKLFF. CDR3 nucleotides: TGTGCCGGAAGGACAGGCCTAAATGAAAAACTGTTTTTT.

The rearrangement links TRBV12-3 or TRBV12-4 to TRBJ2-7, with D unclear. V was pared by 3 bases and J by 3 bases, with 9 bases between. The CDR3 totals 13 residues. CDR3 sequence reads: CASSLHDLYEQYF. The DNA of the CDR3 is TGTGCCAGCAGTTTGCACGACCTCTACGAGCAGTACTTC.

In regard to this clonotype: A much larger clone lies one base from this, so it may be a read error. J is TRBJ2-7 and V is TRBV29-1; either TRBD1 or TRBD2 may fit D (6 bases each). CDR3 size: 16 residues. Looked up from germline, CDR1 is SQVTM and CDR2 is ANQGSEA. CDR3 loop: CRVVLMEGVPHYEQYF. The CDR3 DNA reads as TGCAGAGTTGTTTTGATGGAGGGGGTTCCCCACTACGAGCAGTACTTC.

The chain joins TRBV7-8 to TRBJ2-7; the D call may be TRBD1 or TRBD2 (6 bases each). The CDR3 covers 15 residues. V was clipped by 5 bases and J by 6 bases, with 20 bases between them. From germline, CDR1 is SGHVS and CDR2 FQNEAQ. In nucleotides, the CDR3 is TGTGCCAGCAGCCAGGGGTGGCGGGGTGTGAGCGAGCAGTACTTC. This sequence encodes CASSQGWRGVSEQYF. Full variable domain (rest looked up from reference TRBV7-8 and TRBJ2-7): GAGVSQSPRYKVAKRGQDVALRCDPISGHVSLFWYQQALGQGPEFLTYFQNEAQLDKSGLPSDRFFAERPEGSVSTLKIQRTQQEDSAVYLCASSQGWRGVSEQYFGPGTRLTVT.

There are a few counts of this clonotype. The chain joins TRBV9 to TRBJ2-5; D is ambiguous. Germline CDR1 reads SGDLS; CDR2 reads YYNGEE. Trimming shortened V by 4 bases and J by 5 bases, and 21 bases separated the two germline ends. The CDR3 totals 16 residues. CDR3 sequence (DNA): TGTGCCAGCAGCCCAACCGGTGGCGGATCCGGGGAGACCCAGTACTTC. Amino acids: CASSPTGGGSGETQYF. The whole variable domain, filled in from reference TRBV9 and TRBJ2-5, reads DSGVTQTPKHLITATGQRVTLRCSPRSGDLSVYWYQQSLDQGLQFLIQYYNGEERAKGNILERFSAQQFPDLHSELNLSSLELGDSALYFCASSPTGGGSGETQYFGPGTRLLVL.

This clonotype has a handful of counts. V usage is TRBV15 and J usage is TRBJ2-4; possible D gene TRBD2, 6 bases. Germline V gene data show CDR1 as LNHNV and CDR2 as YYDKDF (reference sequence). The CDR3 extends over 17 amino acids. Deletions cut 1 base from V and 0 bases from J, with 13 bases between. The CDR3 protein is CATSRVGGYLAKNIQYF. The CDR3 nucleotides are TGTGCCACCAGCAGAGTTGGAGGGTATCTAGCCAAAAACATTCAGTACTTC.

This clonotype was seen many times. The V and J genes are TRBV29-1 and TRBJ1-2; TRBD1 might be the D (5 bases). Looked up from germline, CDR1 is SQVTM and CDR2 is ANQGSEA. This CDR3 region has 12 residues. The V and J ends lost 4 bases and 8 bases respectively, with 14 bases between them. The CDR3 nucleotides read TGCAGCGTTGGACGCGGGGCAGAGGGCTACACCTTC. Translating it yields CSVGRGAEGYTF.

This clonotype was observed a handful of times. V and J are TRBV5-1 and TRBJ1-5; 7 bases fit TRBD1. CDR1 is SGHRS and CDR2 is YFSETQ in the germline V gene. The length of the CDR3 is 15 residues. The V segment lost 2 bases and the J segment 2 bases; nucleotides outside the gene matches: 4. CDR3 nucleotides: TGCGCCAGCAGCTTCGATGGACAGGGCAATCAGCCCCAGCATTTT. Translation gives CASSFDGQGNQPQHF.

The chain joins TRBV27 to TRBJ2-1, with 11 bases lining up with TRBD2. This CDR3 has 20 residues. The V and J ends lost 7 bases and 4 bases, in that order; junction bases with no gene match: 21. CDR1 is MNHEY and CDR2 is SMNVEV in the germline V gene (reference sequence). The CDR3 DNA sequence: TGTGCCAGCATAGGTGGTCGAGTGGGGCGACTAGCGGGAAAATACAATGAGCAGTTCTTC. It yields the protein CASIGGRVGRLAGKYNEQFF.

The chain couples TRBV7-2 to TRBJ2-5, with D tentatively TRBD2 (6 bases). Trimming shortened V by 2 bases and J by 5 bases, and 12 bases separated the two germline ends. Germline CDR1 SGHTA, CDR2 FQGNSA. CDR3 length: 14 amino acids. In DNA form, the CDR3 reads TGTGCCAGCAGCTTATTTGCGGGAAAGGAGACCCAGTACTTC. It encodes CASSLFAGKETQYF. The whole variable domain, remainder taken from reference TRBV7-2 and TRBJ2-5, is GAGVSQSPSNKVTEKGKDVELRCDPISGHTALYWYRQSLGQGLEFLIYFQGNSAPDKSGLPSDRFSAERTGGSVSTLTIQRTQQEDSAVYLCASSLFAGKETQYFGPGTRLLVL.

On this clonotype: At one end, the junction sequence differs from germline, possibly due to a read error. This sequence joins TRBV5-1 and TRBJ2-7, with D possibly being TRBD1 or TRBD2 (5 bases each). The germline CDR1 and CDR2 sequences are SGHRS and YFSETQ. The CDR3 spans 15 residues. CDR3 loop: CASSVEETALYVQYF. CDR3 sequence (DNA): TGCGCCAGCAGCGTGGAGGAGACAGCACTTTACGTGCAGTACTTC.

The chain joins TRBV5-1 to TRBJ2-2; possible D gene TRBD2, 6 bases. The CDR3 spans 16 residues. V was clipped by 4 bases and J by 1 base, with 14 bases between them. Germline CDR1 SGHRS, CDR2 YFSETQ. CDR3 nucleotide sequence: TGCGCCAGCAGCCCCCAGATGGGGGGGAACACCGGGGAGCTGTTTTTT. Protein: CASSPQMGGNTGELFF.

The table lists this clonotype with a few counts. The rearrangement links TRBV7-6 to TRBJ2-7; D possibly corresponds to TRBD1 (5 bases). From germline, CDR1 is SGHVS and CDR2 FNYEAQ. The CDR3 has 12 residues. Trimming removed 4 bases from V and 6 bases from J, with 10 bases in between. The CDR3 DNA is TGTGCCAGCAGCTCTACAGGCGTCGAGCAGTACTTC. Translated: CASSSTGVEQYF.

This clonotype was seen more than once but under ten times. V is TRBV29-1 and J is TRBJ2-3; D not resolved. This CDR3 is 15 amino acids long. Trimming took 6 bases from V and 0 from J, leaving 16 bases between them. CDR1 is SQVTM, CDR2 ANQGSEA, per germline. The CDR3 bases are TGCAGCGTGGTAAGAGGAGCCACTAGCACAGATACGCAGTATTTT. Protein: CSVVRGATSTDTQYF.

Notes on this clonotype: This may arise from a read error, as a much more abundant clone is one base away. The chain links TRBV5-1 to TRBJ1-5; possible D gene TRBD1, 5 bases. The CDR3 length is 15 residues. Germline-derived CDR1 and CDR2 are SGHRS and YFSETQ. Written as DNA, the CDR3 is TGCACCAGCAGCTTGCGAGGGGAAAGCAATCAGCCCCAGCATTTT. As protein: CTSSLRGESNQPQHF.

This clonotype was seen many times. V is TRBV20-1 and J is TRBJ2-1; D call uncertain. The CDR3 spans 12 residues. Per germline, CDR1 DFQATT and CDR2 SNEGSKA (reference sequence). V dropped 5 bases and J dropped 5 bases, with 10 bases sitting between them. CDR3 protein: CSALATHNEQFF. The CDR3 DNA reads TGCAGTGCTCTCGCGACTCACAATGAGCAGTTCTTC.

V gene TRBV7-3 combines with J gene TRBJ2-2, with a tentative D call TRBD1 (5 bases). CDR3 length equals 14 residues. Trimming shortened V by 1 base and J by 5 bases, and 8 bases separated the two germline ends. Germline CDR1 reads SGHTA; CDR2 reads FQGTGA. The CDR3, as DNA: TGTGCCAGCAGCTTAAGCCGGACAACCGGGGAGCTGTTTTTT. This sequence encodes CASSLSRTTGELFF.

This clonotype has at least ten counts. This chain joins TRBV7-2 and TRBJ2-1; D not resolved. The CDR3 totals 16 residues. V gave up 2 bases and J gave up 2 bases, with 13 bases separating them. The germline V gene encodes CDR1 SGHTA and CDR2 FQGNSA. The CDR3 protein is CASSLLGLTTYNEQFF. CDR3 nucleotides: TGTGCCAGCAGCTTATTAGGGCTCACAACCTACAATGAGCAGTTCTTC.

This clonotype was seen a handful of times. A read error may be the cause here, since a much bigger clone is one base away. The chain couples TRBV5-5 to TRBJ2-1, with TRBD2 matching over 7 bases. Germline CDR1 and CDR2: SGHKS and YYEKEE (reference sequence). This CDR3 is 14 amino acids long. Unmatched junction bases numbered 7, after V lost 4 bases and J lost 6 bases. The CDR3 reads CASSLRPGGNEQFF. The CDR3, as DNA: TGTGCCAGCAGCCTCAGACCGGGGGGCAATGAGCAGTTCTTC.

The chain has TRBV7-2 and TRBJ1-1; D uncertain. The CDR3 runs to 13 residues. The germline V and J ends were trimmed by 5 bases and 4 bases, with 11 bases remaining between them. The germline CDR1 and CDR2 sequences are SGHTA and FQGNSA. The CDR3 region has the DNA TGTGCCAGCAGCGGAGCGATGAGCACTGAAGCTTTCTTT. Translated, it gives CASSGAMSTEAFF. The full variable domain, in which reference TRBV7-2 and TRBJ1-1 provide the parts outside the CDR3, is GAGVSQSPSNKVTEKGKDVELRCDPISGHTALYWYRQSLGQGLEFLIYFQGNSAPDKSGLPSDRFSAERTGGSVSTLTIQRTQQEDSAVYLCASSGAMSTEAFFGQGTRLTVV.